These 26 T cell receptor beta chains were sequenced from one sample in a study of prognosis after radiotherapy for stage I lung cancer. Multiplex PCR, run in two rounds, amplified TCR beta CDR3 from genomic DNA. Individual primers that were specific to each TRBV and TRBJ gene served in first-round PCR. TCRdb fed the multiplex PCR reads into MiXCR, producing one record per CDR3 protein. The sample has approximately 30,000 distinct CDR3 sequences; about 32% are singletons. The sequencing used PBMCs, collected before or after stereotactic body radiation therapy (not recorded which). These receptors were taken from a donor older than 45 with non-small cell lung cancer.

This clonotype has a count of ten or more. The J gene is TRBJ1-2, the V gene TRBV6-1; 7 bases are shared with TRBD1. The CDR3 runs 14 residues. Per the germline V gene, CDR1 is MNHNS and CDR2 is SASEGT. V shed 5 bases, J shed 8 bases, and the junction held 11 bases outside the gene matches. CDR3 in amino acids: CASSTQDRLGGYTF. Written as DNA, the CDR3 is TGTGCCAGCAGTACCCAGGACAGGTTAGGCGGCTACACCTTC.

The chain recombines TRBV5-1 with TRBJ1-2; no definite D call. The CDR3 is 14 residues long. The V gene lost 4 bases and the J gene lost 2 bases, with 12 bases spanning the gap. Germline CDR1 reads SGHRS; CDR2 reads YFSETQ. CDR3 bases: TGCGCCAGCAGCCTATCCCAAGGAAACTATGGCTACACCTTC. The encoded protein is CASSLSQGNYGYTF.

Ten or more counts support this clonotype. The chain has TRBV19 and TRBJ1-2, with D uncertain. Germline values: CDR1 LNHDA, CDR2 SQIVND (reference sequence). The CDR3 covers 14 residues. V was clipped by 3 bases and J by 3 bases, with 11 bases between them. CDR3 residues: CASSMPGIHYGYTF. In nucleotides, the CDR3 is TGTGCCAGTAGTATGCCGGGGATCCACTATGGCTACACCTTC. The variable domain in full, with the rest retrieved from reference TRBV19 and TRBJ1-2, is DGGITQSPKYLFRKEGQNVTLSCEQNLNHDAMYWYRQDPGQGLRLIYYSQIVNDFQKGDIAEGYSVSREKKESFPLTVTSAQKNPTAFYLCASSMPGIHYGYTFGSGTRLTVV.

The chain recombines TRBV5-6 with TRBJ2-3; D is possibly TRBD1 or TRBD2 (5 bases each). CDR3 size: 19 residues. Trimming took off 1 base at V and 1 base at J, with 22 bases between the two ends. Germline CDR1 is SGHDT and CDR2 is YYEEEE. CDR3 sequence: CASSLPTGARMVGTDTQYF. The CDR3 DNA reads TGTGCCAGCAGCTTGCCAACCGGGGCCCGGATGGTAGGCACAGATACGCAGTATTTT.

In its sample, this clonotype was seen a few times. The V and J genes are TRBV29-1 and TRBJ2-5; D gene ambiguous. Between the trimmed V and J ends, which lost 1 base and 2 bases, there was a span of 17 bases. This CDR3 is built from 16 residues. Germline CDR1 SQVTM, CDR2 ANQGSEA. Here the CDR3 reads CSVEGWARAIQETQYF. In nucleotides, the CDR3 is TGCAGCGTTGAAGGGTGGGCACGGGCCATACAAGAGACCCAGTACTTC.

The table lists this clonotype with many counts. V is TRBV7-8 and J is TRBJ2-7, with a tentative D call TRBD1 (5 bases). CDR3 length: 16 residues. Germline CDR1 and CDR2: SGHVS and FQNEAQ. Trimming shortened V by 4 bases and J by 0 bases, and 16 bases separated the two germline ends. The CDR3 loop reads CASSSYASDSSYEQYF. CDR3 sequence (DNA): TGTGCCAGCAGCTCCTATGCCAGCGACAGCTCCTACGAGCAGTACTTC.

This clonotype was detected ten times or more. The V and J genes are TRBV6-1 and TRBJ2-1, with TRBD2 identical over 7 bases. Trimming cost V 10 bases and J 2 bases; bases outside gene matches: 14. CDR1 and CDR2 (germline): MNHNS, SASEGT. CDR3 size: 16 residues. In nucleotides, the CDR3 is TGTGCCACTAGGCCCCTAAGCGGGATCCCCTACAATGAGCAGTTCTTC. This translates into CATRPLSGIPYNEQFF.

This clonotype appeared a single time. This may be a read error: a much more frequent sequence differs by one nucleotide. V and J are TRBV5-4 and TRBJ2-1; D gene unclear. The CDR3 runs to 16 residues. V was pared by 1 base and J by 5 bases, with 16 bases between. CDR1 SGHNT and CDR2 YYREEE come from the germline V gene (reference sequence). CDR3 protein: CASSLISNGFHNEQFF. CDR3 bases: TGTGCCAGCAGCTTGATCTCTAACGGGTTTCACAATGAGCAGTTCTTC. The full variable domain, with the rest looked up from reference TRBV5-4 and TRBJ2-1, is ETGVTQSPTHLIKTRGQQVTLRCSSQSGHNTVSWYQQALGQGPQFIFQYYREEENGRGNFPPRFSGLQFPNYSSELNVNALELDDSALYLCASSLISNGFHNEQFFGPGTRLTVL.

This clonotype was seen at least ten times. V and J are TRBV12-3 or TRBV12-4 and TRBJ2-1; D uncertain. The V end was cut by 6 bases, the J end by 6 bases, with 15 bases between. The length of the CDR3 is 14 residues. As DNA, the CDR3 is TGTGCCAGCAGCCTCGCCAGCTTAACCAATGAGCAGTTCTTC. As protein: CASSLASLTNEQFF.

This clonotype was observed at least ten times. The gene calls are TRBV7-9 and TRBJ2-7; 9 bases align to TRBD2. The length of the CDR3 is 16 residues. The germline gives CDR1 SEHNR, CDR2 FQNEAQ (reference sequence). V gave up 4 bases and J gave up 0 bases; unmatched junction bases: 7. CDR3 amino acids: CASSSRASGVSYEQYF. For the CDR3, the DNA is TGTGCCAGCAGCTCTAGGGCTAGCGGGGTCTCCTACGAGCAGTACTTC. The complete variable domain, with remaining parts taken from reference TRBV7-9 and TRBJ2-7, reads DTGVSQNPRHKITKRGQNVTFRCDPISEHNRLYWYRQTLGQGPEFLTYFQNEAQLEKSRLLSDRFSAERPKGSFSTLEIQRTEQGDSAMYLCASSSRASGVSYEQYFGPGTRLTVT.

The table lists this clonotype with many counts. The rearrangement joins TRBV28 to TRBJ2-7; 10 nucleotides match TRBD1. The junction had 6 bases not matched to a gene; V was cut back by 4 bases and J by 6 bases. This CDR3 is built from 14 residues. The germline CDR1 and CDR2 sequences are MDHEN and SYDVKM. The CDR3 sequence: CASSSPGQGFEQYF. The CDR3 nucleotides are TGTGCCAGCAGTTCACCGGGACAGGGGTTCGAGCAGTACTTC.

This clonotype was recorded many times. V and J are TRBV6-2 or TRBV6-3 and TRBJ2-1, with TRBD1 matching 7 bases. CDR1 is MNHEY, CDR2 SVGEGT, per germline. CDR3 length: 16 amino acids. J gave up 0 bases and V 6 bases, and 8 bases lay outside the gene matches. CDR3 nucleotide sequence: TGTGCCAGCAGCGACGGACAGGCCAGCTCCTACAATGAGCAGTTCTTC. Its protein is CASSDGQASSYNEQFF.

The gene calls are TRBV6-1 and TRBJ2-7; no clear D gene. Germline V CDR1 and CDR2: MNHNS, SASEGT. This CDR3 has 14 amino acids. The V end lost 6 bases, the J end lost 6 bases, and 18 bases lay between the germline ends. The CDR3 DNA follows: TGTGCCAGCAGATCTACCTTAGGTCGTGCCGAGCAGTACTTC. Its translation: CASRSTLGRAEQYF.

The chain recombines TRBV5-1 with TRBJ2-2; a possible D gene is TRBD1 (6 bases). The CDR3 is made up of 16 amino acids. V was shortened by 0 bases and J by 5 bases, with 14 bases between the two germline ends. Germline CDR1 reads SGHRS; CDR2 reads YFSETQ. The CDR3 bases are TGCGCCAGCAGCTTGGCCGCAGGGGTAGGGACCGGGGAGCTGTTTTTT. It encodes CASSLAAGVGTGELFF.

This clonotype occurred many times. The rearrangement links TRBV6-2 or TRBV6-3 to TRBJ2-3; 13 bases match TRBD2. Trimming at V came to 5 bases and at J to 0 bases, leaving 5 bases not matched to a gene. The CDR3 runs to 17 residues. Germline CDR1 and CDR2: MNHEY and SVGEGT. The CDR3 DNA sequence: TGTGCCAGCAGTGACCAGGGACTAGCGGGGAGCACAGATACGCAGTATTTT. Translating gives CASSDQGLAGSTDTQYF.

Concerning this clonotype: The junction and the germline gene differ at one end; a read error may be behind it. V usage is TRBV12-3 or TRBV12-4 and J usage is TRBJ1-1, with D uncertain. The CDR3 loop spans 12 amino acids. The CDR3 DNA reads TGCGCCAGCACCCCGGGTCTCACTGAAGCTTTCTTT. Protein: CASTPGLTEAFF.

The CDR3 region is CASTTLGQGAFF. The CDR3 DNA sequence: TGTGCCAGCACTACCCTGGGGCAGGGAGCTTTCTTT. The chain has TRBV12-3 or TRBV12-4 and TRBJ1-1, with D perhaps TRBD1 (5 bases). V was clipped by 7 bases and J by 10 bases, with 16 bases between them. This CDR3 is built from 12 residues.

Comment on this clonotype: It is likely a read error: a sequence one base away is far more abundant. J is TRBJ2-2 and V is TRBV28; D may be TRBD2 (6 bases). The V end was cut by 5 bases, the J end by 5 bases, with 12 bases between. The CDR3 runs 14 residues. CDR1 MDHEN and CDR2 SYDVKM come from the germline V gene. DNA of the CDR3: TGTGCCAGCAGTCCGGGACTGGTGACCGGGGAGCTGTTTTTT. Encoded protein: CASSPGLVTGELFF.

This chain links TRBV27 with TRBJ1-5, with D hard to call. The CDR3 runs 15 residues. Germline CDR1 MNHEY, CDR2 SMNVEV (reference sequence). V lost 1 base to trimming and J lost 1 base, with 8 bases between them. The CDR3 DNA reads TGTGCCAGCAGTTTATGGGCCGTAAGCAATCAGCCCCAGCATTTT. Protein product: CASSLWAVSNQPQHF.

This clonotype was seen repeatedly, ten times or more. The J gene is TRBJ1-1, the V gene TRBV27; no definite D call. The CDR3 has 11 amino acids. V dropped 3 bases and J dropped 5 bases, with 4 bases sitting between them. CDR1 is MNHEY and CDR2 is SMNVEV in the germline V gene (reference sequence). This chain's CDR3 is CASSFGTEAFF. As DNA, the CDR3 is TGTGCCAGCAGTTTTGGAACTGAAGCTTTCTTT.

The rearrangement uses TRBV6-1 and TRBJ2-3; a weak D match, TRBD1 (6 bases). Germline assignment: CDR1 MNHNS and CDR2 SASEGT. This CDR3 comprises 14 residues. The V end was cut by 5 bases, the J end by 6 bases, with 15 bases between. Here the CDR3 DNA reads TGTGCCAGCAGTAAACAGGGTCTGTCGGATACGCAGTATTTT. The encoded protein is CASSKQGLSDTQYF.

A remark on this clonotype: One junction end does not reproduce the germline sequence, and a read error may be involved. The chain uses TRBV2 and TRBJ2-3, with TRBD1 matching 10 bases. Germline lookup yields CDR1 SNHLY and CDR2 FYNNEI. CDR3 length: 16 amino acids. CDR3 nucleotides: TGTGCCACCGGGACAGGGGTCCAATTCACCCTAGATACTCAGTATTTT. It encodes CATGTGVQFTLDTQYF.

This clonotype has a count of ten or more. The gene calls are TRBV24-1 and TRBJ2-1, with 7 bases that match TRBD2. The CDR3 totals 14 residues. Germline trimming cut 9 bases from V and 2 bases from J; bases unmatched to any gene: 6. CDR1 and CDR2 (germline): KGHDR, SFDVKD. The chain's CDR3 is CATSGRETYNEQFF. The CDR3 DNA follows: TGTGCCACCTCAGGGAGGGAGACCTACAATGAGCAGTTCTTC.

This clonotype showed up many times. The CDR3 protein is CASSLEANVLTF. CDR3 DNA sequence: TGTGCCAGCAGCTTGGAGGCCAACGTCCTGACTTTC. The chain has TRBV7-9 and TRBJ2-6; D not certain. Germline V CDR1 and CDR2: SEHNR, FQNEAQ (reference sequence). This CDR3 spans 12 amino acids. The V end lost 3 bases, the J end lost 6 bases, and 3 bases lay between the germline ends. The full variable domain, rest sourced from reference TRBV7-9 and TRBJ2-6, is DTGVSQNPRHKITKRGQNVTFRCDPISEHNRLYWYRQTLGQGPEFLTYFQNEAQLEKSRLLSDRFSAERPKGSFSTLEIQRTEQGDSAMYLCASSLEANVLTFGAGSRLTVL.

This clonotype was observed many times. This chain links TRBV5-8 with TRBJ2-5, with TRBD2 identical over 7 bases. J lost 4 bases, V lost 6 bases, and 12 bases had no gene match. The length of the CDR3 is 15 residues. CDR1 SGHTS and CDR2 YDEGEE come from the germline V gene. The CDR3 reads CASISGLVGTETQYF. The CDR3 DNA is TGTGCCAGCATCTCAGGACTAGTCGGTACAGAGACCCAGTACTTC.

Ten or more counts support this clonotype. CDR3 residues: CASSYVADSYEQYF. Written as DNA, the CDR3 is TGTGCCAGCAGTTACGTAGCGGACTCCTACGAGCAGTACTTC. The J gene is TRBJ2-7, the V gene TRBV27, with a tentative D call TRBD2 (6 bases). V was trimmed by 4 bases and J by 0 bases, leaving 10 bases between them. The length of the CDR3 is 14 residues. Germline V gene sequence: CDR1 MNHEY, CDR2 SMNVEV (reference sequence).